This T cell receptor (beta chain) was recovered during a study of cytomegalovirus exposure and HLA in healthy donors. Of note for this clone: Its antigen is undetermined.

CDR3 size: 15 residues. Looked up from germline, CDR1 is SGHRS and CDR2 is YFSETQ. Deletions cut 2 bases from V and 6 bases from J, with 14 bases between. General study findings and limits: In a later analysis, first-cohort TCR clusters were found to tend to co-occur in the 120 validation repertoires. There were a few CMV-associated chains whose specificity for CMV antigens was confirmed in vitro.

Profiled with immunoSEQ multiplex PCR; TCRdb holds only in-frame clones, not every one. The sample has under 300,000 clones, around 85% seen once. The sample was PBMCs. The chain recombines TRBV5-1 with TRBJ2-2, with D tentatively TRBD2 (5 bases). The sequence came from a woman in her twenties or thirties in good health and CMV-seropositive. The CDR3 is CASSLSPGSPGELFF. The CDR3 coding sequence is TGCGCCAGCAGCTTAAGTCCTGGGAGTCCCGGGGAGCTGTTTTTT.